The 6 T cell receptor beta chains below all came from one sample that was sequenced in a study of CD8 T cells in Susac syndrome. RNA amounts of about 0.5 to 1 ug underwent reverse transcription with random hexamers. A single record per CDR3 protein comes from TCRdb applying MiXCR to the immunoSEQ multiplex PCR reads. The repertoire includes approximately 190,000 distinct CDR3 sequences, approximately 94% of them detected once, and roughly 0.098% sits in the top ten. The source material was CD4+ T cells from PBMCs. The receptors stem from a human donor with Susac syndrome.

This chain joins TRBV7-9 and TRBJ2-5; 8 bases line up with TRBD2. The CDR3 loop spans 15 amino acids. The germline V gene encodes CDR1 SEHNR and CDR2 FQNEAQ (reference sequence). J lost 4 bases, V lost 7 bases, and 11 bases had no gene match. The DNA for the CDR3 is TGTGCCAGCACCCGATTCGGCGGGGGGCCAGAGACCCAGTACTTC. This codes for CASTRFGGGPETQYF.

The gene calls are TRBV20-1 and TRBJ1-4; perhaps TRBD1 as D (5 bases). The CDR3 loop spans 15 amino acids. Trimming removed 4 bases from V and 7 bases from J, with 19 bases in between. The V gene's germline CDR1 is DFQATT and CDR2 SNEGSKA (reference sequence). The CDR3 is CSATTAGMAVEKLFF. CDR3 nucleotides: TGCAGTGCTACCACAGCAGGGATGGCGGTTGAAAAACTGTTTTTT.

V is TRBV24-1 and J is TRBJ2-6, with 11 bases matching TRBD1. CDR1 is KGHDR, CDR2 SFDVKD, per germline. The CDR3 has 17 amino acids. V lost 2 bases and J lost 2; bases outside the gene matches: 1. The CDR3 sequence: CATSDSGQGAGANVLTF. The CDR3 nucleotides read TGTGCCACCAGTGATTCGGGACAGGGGGCTGGGGCCAACGTCCTGACTTTC.

The V call is TRBV20-1, the J call TRBJ2-1; D perhaps matches TRBD1 (6 bases). Per germline, CDR1 DFQATT and CDR2 SNEGSKA (reference sequence). Trimming took 6 bases from V and 7 from J, leaving 13 bases between them. The CDR3 totals 12 residues. The CDR3 DNA reads as TGCAGTGCATTAGGACAGTCGAATGAGCAGTTCTTC. Its translation: CSALGQSNEQFF.

V gene TRBV30 combines with J gene TRBJ2-2; TRBD2 aligns across 9 bases. Germline V gene data show CDR1 as GTSNPN and CDR2 as SVGIG (reference sequence). The V segment lost 8 bases and the J segment 6 bases; nucleotides outside the gene matches: 13. The CDR3 runs 15 residues. CDR3 nucleotides: TGTGCCGGGGAGGGTCTAGCGGGGTCCCCCGGGGAGCTGTTTTTT. Translated, it gives CAGEGLAGSPGELFF.

This clonotype came up once. J is TRBJ2-3 and V is TRBV4-1; D perhaps matches TRBD1 (5 bases). CDR3 length equals 15 residues. V gave up 6 bases and J gave up 2 bases, with 15 bases separating them. Germline CDR1 MGHRA, CDR2 YSYEKL. The CDR3 protein is CASRPGDRNTDTQYF. The CDR3 coding sequence is TGCGCCAGCAGGCCCGGCGACAGAAACACAGATACGCAGTATTTT.